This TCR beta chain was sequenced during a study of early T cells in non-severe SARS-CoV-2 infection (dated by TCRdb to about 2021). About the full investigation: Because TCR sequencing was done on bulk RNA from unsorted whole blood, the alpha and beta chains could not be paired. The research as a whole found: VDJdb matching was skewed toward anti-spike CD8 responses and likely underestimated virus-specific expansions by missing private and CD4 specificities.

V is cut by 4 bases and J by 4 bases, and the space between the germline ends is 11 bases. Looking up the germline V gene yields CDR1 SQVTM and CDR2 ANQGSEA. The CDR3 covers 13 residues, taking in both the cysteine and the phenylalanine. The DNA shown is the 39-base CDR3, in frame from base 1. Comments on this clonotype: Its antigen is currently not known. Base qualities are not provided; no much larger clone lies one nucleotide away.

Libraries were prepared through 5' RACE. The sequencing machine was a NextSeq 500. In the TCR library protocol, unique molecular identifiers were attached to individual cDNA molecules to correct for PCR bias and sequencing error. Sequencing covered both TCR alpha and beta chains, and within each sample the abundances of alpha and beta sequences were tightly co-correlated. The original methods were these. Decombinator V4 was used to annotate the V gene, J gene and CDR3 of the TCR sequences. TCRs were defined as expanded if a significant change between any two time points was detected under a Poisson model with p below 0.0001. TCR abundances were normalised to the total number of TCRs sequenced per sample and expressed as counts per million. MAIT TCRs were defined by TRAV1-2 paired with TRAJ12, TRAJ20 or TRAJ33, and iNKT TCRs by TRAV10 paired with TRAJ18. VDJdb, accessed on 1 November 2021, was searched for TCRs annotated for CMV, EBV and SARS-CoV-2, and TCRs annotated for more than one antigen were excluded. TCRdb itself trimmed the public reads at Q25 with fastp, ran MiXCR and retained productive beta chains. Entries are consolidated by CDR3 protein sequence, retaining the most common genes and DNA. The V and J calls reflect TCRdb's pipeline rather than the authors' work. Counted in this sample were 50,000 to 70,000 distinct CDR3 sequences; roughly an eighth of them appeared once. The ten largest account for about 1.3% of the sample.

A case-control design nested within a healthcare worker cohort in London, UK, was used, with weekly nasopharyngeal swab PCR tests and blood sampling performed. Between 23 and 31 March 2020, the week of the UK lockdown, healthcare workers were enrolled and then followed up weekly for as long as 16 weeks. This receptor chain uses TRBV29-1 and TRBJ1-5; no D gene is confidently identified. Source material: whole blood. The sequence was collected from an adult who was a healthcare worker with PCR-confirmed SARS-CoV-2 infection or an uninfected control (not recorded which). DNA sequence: TGCAGCGTTGCGGGGTCGAGAAATCAGCCCCAGCATTTT. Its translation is CSVAGSRNQPQHF.